The clone carrying this TCR beta chain occurred a few times. The data were obtained in a study of blood T cell repertoires in COVID-19. Study in general: PBMCs, B-cell-depleted T cells, or T cells were the source of the cDNA or gDNA that made up the material.

The study assigned cohorts using participant-reported clinical history. Symptom resolution, clearance, or two negative PCRs marked the recovered donors of Cohort 3. Deletions cut 4 bases from V and 3 bases from J, with 9 bases between. Germline lookup yields CDR1 SGDLS and CDR2 YYNGEE. This CDR3 is 13 amino acids long. In the authors' workflow: Nucleated cell counts were estimated from reference gene primer amplification. Only in-frame clones appear in the TCRdb table, and some are missing; sequencing was by immunoSEQ multiplex PCR. The D gene and trimming were derived from the DNA, and the V and J assignments and clone size from that table. Of approximately 280,000 clones detected, roughly 85% appear once; the ten largest clones hold roughly 6.2%.

The sequence came from a woman aged 40 to 49 who had recovered from COVID-19. The specimen sequenced was PBMCs or T cells enriched from blood (not recorded which). The chain couples TRBV9 to TRBJ2-3, with D possibly matching TRBD2 (6 bases). CDR3 DNA: TGTGCCAGCAGCCAGGGACTGACAGATACGCAGTATTTT. Translation gives CASSQGLTDTQYF.